A single sample gave rise to the 22 T cell receptor beta chains below, sequenced in a study of beta chain features in type 1 diabetes. As every portion of the isolated RNA was reverse transcribed, the sequencing read expressed TCRB transcripts. Profiled with immunoSEQ multiplex PCR; TCRdb holds only in-frame clones, not every one. The profile shows 300,000 or so clones, 7.5% to 9% of them singletons. Sequenced sample: central memory CD4+ T cells from blood. Receptors were obtained from a woman younger than 30 in good health.

Only a few counts were recorded for this clone. The chain combines TRBV27 with TRBJ2-1; TRBD2 matches at 8 bases. Germline CDR1 and CDR2: MNHEY and SMNVEV (reference sequence). The CDR3 sequence is 15 residues long. The V and J ends lost 3 bases and 10 bases, in that order; junction bases with no gene match: 11. This chain's CDR3 is CASSLMGLGVWEQFF. In DNA form, the CDR3 reads TGTGCCAGCAGTTTGATGGGACTAGGGGTCTGGGAGCAGTTCTTC.

This clone was found a few times. The chain combines TRBV7-3 with TRBJ2-3; 13 bases line up with TRBD2. This CDR3 is 16 amino acids long. The germline CDR1 and CDR2 sequences are SGHTA and FQGTGA. V shed 4 bases, J shed 6 bases, and the junction held 7 bases outside the gene matches. The CDR3 protein is CASSSSGTSGADTQYF. As DNA, the CDR3 is TGTGCCAGCAGCTCTTCCGGGACTAGCGGGGCCGATACGCAGTATTTT. Supplemented by reference TRBV7-3 and TRBJ2-3, the full variable domain reads GAGVSQTPSNKVTEKGKYVELRCDPISGHTALYWYRQSLGQGPEFLIYFQGTGAADDSGLPNDRFFAVRPEGSVSTLKIQRTERGDSAVYLCASSSSGTSGADTQYFGPGTRLTVL.

The chain employs TRBV7-8 and TRBJ2-4, with 8 bases matching TRBD2. Germline loops: CDR1 SGHVS, CDR2 FQNEAQ. CDR3 length: 13 residues. V gave up 5 bases and J gave up 8 bases; unmatched junction bases: 5. CDR3 coding DNA: TGTGCCAGCAGCCCCGGGAGGGAAGACATTCAGTACTTC. Protein: CASSPGREDIQYF.

The chain carries TRBV27 and TRBJ2-2; TRBD1 matches at 8 bases. CDR1 and CDR2 (germline): MNHEY, SMNVEV (reference sequence). The V and J ends lost 5 bases and 4 bases, in that order; junction bases with no gene match: 9. The CDR3 sequence is 16 residues long. The CDR3 nucleotides are TGTGCCAGCAGTCGTGCAGGGGGCACTGCCACCGGGGAGCTGTTTTTT. Translating it yields CASSRAGGTATGELFF.

V gene TRBV4-2 combines with J gene TRBJ1-1; D gene uncertain. Germline V gives CDR1 LGHNA, CDR2 YNFKEQ. The CDR3 sequence is 13 residues long. Trimming removed 7 bases from V and 1 base from J, with 10 bases in between. CDR3 in amino acids: CASTIGGNTEAFF. In DNA form, the CDR3 reads TGTGCCAGCACTATCGGAGGGAACACTGAAGCTTTCTTT.

The sample holds a few counts of this clone. The chain recombines TRBV4-2 with TRBJ2-1, with TRBD2 matching over 11 bases. J was trimmed by 3 bases and V by 1 base; bases with no gene match: 2. The CDR3 is made up of 16 amino acids. The germline V gene encodes CDR1 LGHNA and CDR2 YNFKEQ. In DNA, the CDR3 is TGTGCCAGCAGCCAAGGTCTAGCGGGAGGCTACAATGAGCAGTTCTTC. Encoded protein: CASSQGLAGGYNEQFF.

The table lists this clone with a few counts. V usage is TRBV5-4 and J usage is TRBJ2-3, with 11 bases aligning to TRBD2. This CDR3 has 15 residues. CDR1 and CDR2 from the germline V gene are SGHNT and YYREEE (reference sequence). Trimming took 4 bases from V and 5 from J; bases not matched to a gene: 6. CDR3 nucleotide sequence: TGTGCCAGCAGCCCGGGACTAGCGGAACTAGATACGCAGTATTTT. Amino acid sequence: CASSPGLAELDTQYF.

The chain carries TRBV7-9 and TRBJ2-6; 7 bases are a match to TRBD1. The CDR3 contains 16 residues. Germline-derived CDR1 and CDR2 are SEHNR and FQNEAQ (reference sequence). The junction had 11 bases not matched to a gene; V was cut back by 5 bases and J by 7 bases. As DNA, the CDR3 is TGTGCCAGCAGCGGCAAGAACGCAGGGGGAGCCAACGTCCTGACTTTC. The encoded protein is CASSGKNAGGANVLTF.

A few counts support this clone. This sample includes further DNA sequences coding for the same CDR3. The J gene is TRBJ2-7, the V gene TRBV18; D unresolved. V was trimmed by 3 bases and J by 4 bases, leaving 10 bases between them. CDR3 length: 13 amino acids. Germline CDR1 and CDR2: KGHSH and LQKENI. In DNA, the CDR3 is TGTGCCAGCTCACCGACCCGAGAGTACGAGCAGTACTTC. This encodes CASSPTREYEQYF. The whole variable domain, remainder taken from reference TRBV18 and TRBJ2-7, is NAGVMQNPRHLVRRRGQEARLRCSPMKGHSHVYWYRQLPEEGLKFMVYLQKENIIDESGMPKERFSAEFPKEGPSILRIQQVVRGDSAAYFCASSPTREYEQYFGPGTRLTVT.

V gene TRBV7-2 combines with J gene TRBJ2-5; D is perhaps TRBD2 (6 bases). Per germline, CDR1 SGHTA and CDR2 FQGNSA. CDR3 length equals 14 residues. Trimming removed 5 bases at V and 2 bases at J, with 12 bases between. Here the CDR3 reads CASSNGGGQETQYF. The CDR3 region has the DNA TGTGCCAGCAGCAACGGGGGTGGGCAAGAGACCCAGTACTTC.

The V gene is TRBV18, the J gene TRBJ1-2; 9 nucleotides align to TRBD1. The germline V gene has CDR1 KGHSH and CDR2 LQKENI. The V segment lost 1 base and the J segment 4 bases; nucleotides outside the gene matches: 13. This CDR3 region has 18 residues. CDR3 bases: TGTGCCAGCTCACCACGAGAAATACAGGGGGCGGTCCGCTATGGCTACACCTTC. The encoded protein is CASSPREIQGAVRYGYTF.

This chain uses TRBV28 with TRBJ1-5; D ambiguous. V was trimmed by 10 bases and J by 7 bases, leaving 17 bases between them. Germline V CDR1 and CDR2: MDHEN, SYDVKM. This CDR3 contains 13 residues. DNA for the CDR3: TGTGCCACGGACCCTCCCGCCAGGCAGCCCCAGCATTTT. Protein product: CATDPPARQPQHF. Filled out from reference TRBV28 and TRBJ1-5, the complete variable domain reads DVKVTQSSRYLVKRTGEKVFLECVQDMDHENMFWYRQDPGLGLRLIYFSYDVKMKEKGDIPEGYSVSREKKERFSLILESASTNQTSMYLCATDPPARQPQHFGDGTRLSIL.

This clone was counted between two and nine times. This chain connects TRBV6-1 to TRBJ1-1; D not resolved. CDR3 size: 13 residues. Trimming left V 7 bases short and J 4 bases short, with 13 bases between. From germline, CDR1 is MNHNS and CDR2 SASEGT. The DNA of the CDR3 is TGTGCCAGCAATCGTGTTGTCGGCACTGAAGCTTTCTTT. Residues: CASNRVVGTEAFF.

This clone occurred a few times. The V call is TRBV28, the J call TRBJ1-5; D remains ambiguous. The CDR3 is made up of 15 amino acids. Germline loops: CDR1 MDHEN, CDR2 SYDVKM. V was trimmed by 7 bases and J by 0 bases, leaving 13 bases between them. CDR3 loop: CASTTTPFSNQPQHF. The CDR3, as DNA: TGTGCCAGCACCACGACACCTTTTAGCAATCAGCCCCAGCATTTT.

This clone occurred many times. This sequence joins TRBV7-2 and TRBJ2-3, with D possibly matching TRBD2 (5 bases). Trimming took off 2 bases at V and 6 bases at J, with 12 bases between the two ends. This CDR3 spans 14 amino acids. Germline assignment: CDR1 SGHTA and CDR2 FQGNSA. This CDR3 is CASSLSLEGDTQYF. CDR3 DNA: TGTGCCAGCAGCTTATCACTAGAAGGGGATACGCAGTATTTT.

This clone was recorded at least ten times. This sequence joins TRBV5-1 and TRBJ2-1; 9 bases line up with TRBD2. V lost 2 bases and J lost 6; bases outside the gene matches: 6. From germline, CDR1 is SGHRS and CDR2 YFSETQ. The CDR3 sequence is 15 residues long. CDR3 nucleotides: TGCGCCAGCAGCTTCTCGGGACTAGCATCCAATGAGCAGTTCTTC. It specifies CASSFSGLASNEQFF.

This clone was found a few times. The rearrangement uses TRBV7-8 and TRBJ1-5; 8 positions agree with TRBD1. Germline-derived CDR1 and CDR2 are SGHVS and FQNEAQ. This CDR3 region has 16 residues. The V and J ends lost 5 bases and 4 bases, in that order; junction bases with no gene match: 10. The DNA for the CDR3 is TGTGCCAGCAGCCCCCACGACAGGGGTGCTAATCAGCCCCAGCATTTT. Translation: CASSPHDRGANQPQHF.

This clone was counted between two and nine times. This CDR3 is also generated by other DNA sequences in the sample. The chain couples TRBV7-9 to TRBJ2-5; no reliable D call. Trimming shortened V by 6 bases and J by 3 bases, and 5 bases separated the two germline ends. Per germline, CDR1 SEHNR and CDR2 FQNEAQ (reference sequence). The CDR3 is 11 amino acids. The CDR3 is CASRLEETQYF. CDR3 sequence (DNA): TGTGCCAGCAGGCTAGAAGAGACCCAGTACTTC.

V gene TRBV5-1 combines with J gene TRBJ2-5; D is possibly TRBD2 (6 bases). The V end was cut by 3 bases, the J end by 3 bases, with 15 bases between. The CDR3 contains 15 residues. Germline V gene sequence: CDR1 SGHRS, CDR2 YFSETQ. Here the CDR3 reads CASSSLGGTEETQYF. DNA for the CDR3: TGCGCCAGCAGCTCACTCGGCGGGACCGAAGAGACCCAGTACTTC. Full variable domain (outside the CDR3, taken from reference TRBV5-1 and TRBJ2-5): KAGVTQTPRYLIKTRGQQVTLSCSPISGHRSVSWYQQTPGQGLQFLFEYFSETQRNKGNFPGRFSGRQFSNSRSEMNVSTLELGDSALYLCASSSLGGTEETQYFGPGTRLLVL.

This clone was counted ten times or more. The chain couples TRBV7-2 to TRBJ2-7; D possibly corresponds to TRBD2 (6 bases). CDR3 size: 15 residues. Trimming shortened V by 0 bases and J by 3 bases, and 12 bases separated the two germline ends. Per the germline V gene, CDR1 is SGHTA and CDR2 is FQGNSA. CDR3 sequence reads: CASSLAGGMNYEQYF. CDR3 coding DNA: TGTGCCAGCAGCTTAGCGGGGGGAATGAACTACGAGCAGTACTTC. The whole variable domain, filled in from reference TRBV7-2 and TRBJ2-7, reads GAGVSQSPSNKVTEKGKDVELRCDPISGHTALYWYRQSLGQGLEFLIYFQGNSAPDKSGLPSDRFSAERTGGSVSTLTIQRTQQEDSAVYLCASSLAGGMNYEQYFGPGTRLTVT.

This chain uses TRBV18 with TRBJ1-4, with D unresolved. This CDR3 is 13 amino acids long. Trimming pared 2 bases from V and 5 bases from J, leaving 6 bases between. Germline values: CDR1 KGHSH, CDR2 LQKENI. The CDR3 region has the DNA TGTGCCAGCTCACCAGGGATAAATGAAAAACTGTTTTTT. Amino acid sequence: CASSPGINEKLFF. Full variable domain (rest looked up from reference TRBV18 and TRBJ1-4): NAGVMQNPRHLVRRRGQEARLRCSPMKGHSHVYWYRQLPEEGLKFMVYLQKENIIDESGMPKERFSAEFPKEGPSILRIQQVVRGDSAAYFCASSPGINEKLFFGSGTQLSVL.

The chain employs TRBV6-5 and TRBJ2-6; possibly TRBD1 for D (6 bases). There are 15 residues in the CDR3. V lost 7 bases to trimming and J lost 0 bases, with 10 bases between them. CDR1 is MNHEY and CDR2 is SVGAGI in the germline V gene. CDR3 in amino acids: CASKQGSSGANVLTF. CDR3 DNA: TGTGCCAGCAAACAGGGTAGCTCTGGGGCCAACGTCCTGACTTTC.